These 19 T cell receptor beta chains share one sample of origin, sequenced in a study of blood T cell repertoires in COVID-19. The data were produced by immunoSEQ multiplex PCR, yet TCRdb's version contains in-frame clones alone and is incomplete. Of 310,000 or so clones listed, more than 75% are singletons. Sequenced input: PBMCs or T cells enriched from blood (not recorded which). These receptors were taken from a woman younger than 35 who had recovered from COVID-19.

This chain joins TRBV9 and TRBJ1-5; a weak D match, TRBD1 (5 bases). There are 15 residues in the CDR3. Germline-derived CDR1 and CDR2 are SGDLS and YYNGEE. V was cut by 0 bases and J by 2 bases, with 9 bases left in between. The CDR3 region has the DNA TGTGCCAGCAGCGTAGGGGGAGGGGGCAATCAGCCCCAGCATTTT. Protein product: CASSVGGGGNQPQHF.

The V and J genes are TRBV2 and TRBJ1-3, with TRBD1 matching 8 bases. V lost 0 bases to trimming and J lost 7 bases; unmatched junction nucleotides: 14. The germline V gene encodes CDR1 SNHLY and CDR2 FYNNEI. This CDR3 spans 18 amino acids. CDR3 nucleotide sequence: TGTGCCAGCAGTGAAGCTTCGGGACAGGCCCCTCTTGGGAACACCATATATTTT. Protein product: CASSEASGQAPLGNTIYF.

The chain links TRBV27 to TRBJ2-2; 10 bases match TRBD1. CDR3 size: 14 residues. After removal of 6 bases from V and 4 bases from J, the junction contained 2 bases not matched to a gene. From germline, CDR1 is MNHEY and CDR2 SMNVEV (reference sequence). The chain's CDR3 is CASSRTGGTGELFF. CDR3 in DNA: TGTGCCAGCAGCCGGACAGGGGGCACCGGGGAGCTGTTTTTT.

The chain couples TRBV6-5 to TRBJ1-5, with D possibly being TRBD1 (5 bases). Trimming took off 7 bases at V and 6 bases at J, with 13 bases between the two ends. The CDR3 runs 13 residues. CDR1 is MNHEY and CDR2 is SVGAGI in the germline V gene. CDR3 nucleotide sequence: TGTGCCAGCAACGTCCAGGGAGGTCAGCCCCAGCATTTT. It encodes CASNVQGGQPQHF.

The V and J genes are TRBV5-1 and TRBJ1-2; maybe TRBD1 (5 bases). V shed 0 bases and J shed 3 bases, with 15 bases lying between them. Germline loops: CDR1 SGHRS, CDR2 YFSETQ. The CDR3 has 16 amino acids. CDR3 loop: CASSLDGAGRHYGYTF. CDR3 nucleotide sequence: TGCGCCAGCAGCTTGGACGGTGCAGGGCGCCACTATGGCTACACCTTC.

CDR3 sequence (DNA): TGTGCCATCAGTGTGGCACAGGGGAATCAGCCCCAGCATTTT. Translating it yields CAISVAQGNQPQHF. This chain uses TRBV10-3 with TRBJ1-5; 7 bases agree with TRBD1. Trimming removed 4 bases from V and 4 bases from J; junction bases left unmatched: 4. Germline V gene lookup returns CDR1 ENHRY and CDR2 SYGVKD. The CDR3 has 14 amino acids.

The chain recombines TRBV28 with TRBJ1-5; possible D gene TRBD1, 6 bases. CDR3 length: 13 amino acids. Germline V gene data show CDR1 as MDHEN and CDR2 as SYDVKM. The CDR3, as DNA: TGTGCGTCGGGGCTGGGAGGGGGTCAGCCCCAGCATTTT. Its protein is CASGLGGGQPQHF.

The gene calls are TRBV10-3 and TRBJ2-1; 8 bases are a match to TRBD1. Per germline, CDR1 ENHRY and CDR2 SYGVKD. V shed 9 bases and J 2 bases; nucleotides not matched to a gene: 15. The CDR3 covers 17 residues. CDR3 in amino acids: CAIETGTGIGTYNEQFF. CDR3 DNA sequence: TGTGCCATAGAGACCGGGACAGGTATAGGGACCTACAATGAGCAGTTCTTC.

The chain has TRBV29-1 and TRBJ1-1, with D possibly TRBD1 on 6 matching bases. Germline lookup yields CDR1 SQVTM and CDR2 ANQGSEA. This CDR3 region has 16 residues. Trimming removed 5 bases from V and 1 base from J, with 20 bases in between. Here the CDR3 reads CSVTRLGADGNTEAFF. CDR3 DNA sequence: TGCAGCGTTACCCGTTTGGGGGCAGACGGGAACACTGAAGCTTTCTTT.

This rearrangement joins TRBV30 to TRBJ1-1; D unresolved. Trimming left V 6 bases short and J 2 bases short, with 10 bases between. The CDR3 totals 12 residues. The germline gives CDR1 GTSNPN, CDR2 SVGIG (reference sequence). CDR3 sequence (DNA): TGTGCCTGTTTGTGGAGAAACACTGAAGCTTTCTTT. This sequence encodes CACLWRNTEAFF.

The gene calls are TRBV7-9 and TRBJ2-1; TRBD1 matches 8 bases. There are 15 residues in the CDR3. Germline-derived CDR1 and CDR2 are SEHNR and FQNEAQ (reference sequence). The V and J ends lost 6 bases and 7 bases, in that order; junction bases with no gene match: 11. The CDR3 DNA sequence: TGTGCCAGCAGTCCGACCCAGGGGGCGGGAAATGAGCAGTTCTTC. Translating it yields CASSPTQGAGNEQFF.

The gene calls are TRBV2 and TRBJ1-1, with D perhaps matching TRBD1 (5 bases). CDR3 length equals 15 residues. Deletions cut 7 bases from V and 7 bases from J, with 22 bases between. Per germline, CDR1 SNHLY and CDR2 FYNNEI. In DNA form, the CDR3 reads TGTGCCAGCAAAGGGCAGTTGGCCACCGGGGGTGAAGCTTTCTTT. It is translated as CASKGQLATGGEAFF.

The chain links TRBV4-1 to TRBJ2-2; TRBD2 is a possible D gene (6 bases). Germline CDR1 reads MGHRA; CDR2 reads YSYEKL. V was shortened by 5 bases and J by 6 bases, with 10 bases between the two germline ends. This CDR3 spans 13 amino acids. The CDR3 DNA reads as TGCGCCAGCAGCTCTTCTAGCGCCGGGGAGCTGTTTTTT. Translation: CASSSSSAGELFF.

This chain links TRBV6-5 with TRBJ2-5; tentatively, D is TRBD2 (6 bases). Trimming left V 2 bases short and J 5 bases short, with 18 bases between. The CDR3 has 16 amino acids. The V gene's germline CDR1 is MNHEY and CDR2 SVGAGI. The CDR3 loop is CASSYAGKLGRETQYF. The DNA for the CDR3 is TGTGCCAGCAGTTACGCCGGGAAGCTAGGGAGGGAGACCCAGTACTTC.

This sequence joins TRBV7-8 and TRBJ2-7; 9 bases fit TRBD1. The CDR3 spans 13 residues. CDR1 SGHVS and CDR2 FQNEAQ come from the germline V gene. V shed 6 bases, J shed 6 bases, and the junction held 6 bases outside the gene matches. Here the CDR3 DNA reads TGTGCCAGCAGGCGGGACAGGGAGGCCGAGCAGTACTTC. Translation gives CASRRDREAEQYF.

In this sample, this clone turned up a few times. The CDR3 nucleotides are TGTGCCATCAGCGCTGACGGGAGCTCCTACGAGCAGTACTTC. Protein product: CAISADGSSYEQYF. This chain links TRBV10-3 with TRBJ2-7, with D maybe TRBD2 (6 bases). Trimming pared 6 bases from V and 0 bases from J, leaving 12 bases between. Per the germline V gene, CDR1 is ENHRY and CDR2 is SYGVKD. The CDR3 consists of 14 residues.

The J gene is TRBJ2-3, the V gene TRBV24-1, with 12 bases matching TRBD2. CDR3 size: 16 residues. CDR1 and CDR2 (germline): KGHDR, SFDVKD. V was clipped by 4 bases and J by 4 bases; unmatched bases: 5. In DNA, the CDR3 is TGTGCCACCAGTGAGCCTAGCGGGGGGGCTCCAGATACGCAGTATTTT. Its protein is CATSEPSGGAPDTQYF.

The chain has TRBV28 and TRBJ2-7; 7 bases match TRBD2. V trimming: 6 bases; J trimming: 3 bases; junction bases outside the gene matches: 8. CDR3 length: 14 amino acids. CDR1 MDHEN and CDR2 SYDVKM come from the germline V gene. The CDR3 reads CASRLAVVHYEQYF. The CDR3 nucleotides are TGTGCCAGCAGGCTAGCGGTAGTCCACTACGAGCAGTACTTC.

This clone was observed a few times. The genes are TRBV18 and TRBJ2-1; 14 bases are a match to TRBD2. Germline V CDR1 and CDR2: KGHSH, LQKENI. Germline trimming cut 5 bases from V and 8 bases from J; bases unmatched to any gene: 8. The CDR3 length is 16 residues. The CDR3 DNA is TGTGCCAGCTCATCCCAAGGACTAGCGGGGGGCGATGAGCAGTTCTTC. Protein: CASSSQGLAGGDEQFF.